One and the same sample provided the 2 T cell receptor beta chains below, sequenced in a study of T cells in localized non-small cell lung cancer. Clones were read by immunoSEQ multiplex PCR, and TCRdb kept only the in-frame ones, dropping some. The data contain 27,000 or so clones, 75% to 85% of them seen just once; the ten biggest clones take up 4.1%. Sequences were derived from peripheral blood, sampled before any cancer treatment. All receptors come from a woman aged 35 to 70 with stage I lung adenocarcinoma.

The chain employs TRBV5-4 and TRBJ1-4; D not certain. The length of the CDR3 is 16 residues. Germline V gives CDR1 SGHNT, CDR2 YYREEE (reference sequence). V lost 5 bases and J lost 0, with 14 bases in between. Written as DNA, the CDR3 is TGTGCCAGCAGTTTGAACACGGGAGCAACTAATGAAAAACTGTTTTTT. Amino acids: CASSLNTGATNEKLFF.

V and J are TRBV2 and TRBJ2-2, with 7 bases lining up with TRBD2. The ends lost 4 bases at V and 6 bases at J; junction bases unmatched: 2. CDR3 size: 13 residues. Germline V CDR1 and CDR2: SNHLY, FYNNEI. CDR3 amino acids: CASSARGSGELFF. The CDR3 DNA reads as TGTGCCAGCAGTGCGCGGGGGTCCGGGGAGCTGTTTTTT. The variable domain in full, completed from reference TRBV2 and TRBJ2-2, reads EPEVTQTPSHQVTQMGQEVILRCVPISNHLYFYWYRQILGQKVEFLVSFYNNEISEKSEIFDDQFSVERPDGSNFTLKIRSTKLEDSAMYFCASSARGSGELFFGEGSRLTVL.